This T cell receptor (beta chain) came from a study of T-cell reconstitution after alpha-beta-depleted transplantation in children. Whole-study results and caveats: At one year after transplant, newly produced T cells mostly accounted for T-cell counts and diversity. Reportedly, roughly two months post-transplant, alpha-beta T cells arose from several hundred expanded graft clones. Surviving recipient T cells and intrathymic progenitors accounted for some patients' high TCRbeta diversity at day 60.

This clonotype was observed many times. Its antigen is unknown. The germline V gene has CDR1 SGHKS and CDR2 YYEKEE (reference sequence). CDR3 length: 13 amino acids. V lost 0 bases and J 13 bases, leaving 16 bases between the germline ends. Unique molecular identifiers tagged the TCRbeta library. TCRdb reprocessed the PCR reads with MiXCR, giving one entry per CDR3 protein. The sample lists about 32,000 distinct CDR3 sequences, about 6.7% occurring once. The chain joins TRBV5-5 to TRBJ1-1; D is perhaps TRBD1 (5 bases). The source is a child under two years old who had a stem cell transplant for acute myeloid leukemia, so the T cells may come from the graft donor. The specimen comprised peripheral blood, sampled 60 days after TCRalphabeta/CD19-depleted stem cell transplant. The CDR3 DNA sequence: TGTGCCAGCAGCTTGGTTCGGGACCGGGTTGTTTTCTTT. It specifies CASSLVRDRVVFF. The variable domain in full, completed from reference TRBV5-5 and TRBJ1-1, reads DAGVTQSPTHLIKTRGQQVTLRCSPISGHKSVSWYQQVLGQGPQFIFQYYEKEERGRGNFPDRFSARQFPNYSSELNVNALLLGDSALYLCASSLVRDRVVFFGQGTRLTVV.